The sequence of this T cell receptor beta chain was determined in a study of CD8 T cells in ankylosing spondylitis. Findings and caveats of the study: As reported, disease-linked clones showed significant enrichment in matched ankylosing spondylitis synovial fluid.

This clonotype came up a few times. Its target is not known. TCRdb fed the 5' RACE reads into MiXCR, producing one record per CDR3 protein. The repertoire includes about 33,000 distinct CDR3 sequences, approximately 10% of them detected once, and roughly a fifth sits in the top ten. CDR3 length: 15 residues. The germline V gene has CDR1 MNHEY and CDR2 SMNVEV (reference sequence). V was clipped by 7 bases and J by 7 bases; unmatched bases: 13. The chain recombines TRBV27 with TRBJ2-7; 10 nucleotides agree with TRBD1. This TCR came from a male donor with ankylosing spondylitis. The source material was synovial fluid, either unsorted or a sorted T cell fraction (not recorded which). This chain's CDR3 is CASTSTGTGAREQYF. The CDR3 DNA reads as TGTGCCAGCACCTCCACCGGGACAGGGGCTCGAGAGCAGTACTTC.